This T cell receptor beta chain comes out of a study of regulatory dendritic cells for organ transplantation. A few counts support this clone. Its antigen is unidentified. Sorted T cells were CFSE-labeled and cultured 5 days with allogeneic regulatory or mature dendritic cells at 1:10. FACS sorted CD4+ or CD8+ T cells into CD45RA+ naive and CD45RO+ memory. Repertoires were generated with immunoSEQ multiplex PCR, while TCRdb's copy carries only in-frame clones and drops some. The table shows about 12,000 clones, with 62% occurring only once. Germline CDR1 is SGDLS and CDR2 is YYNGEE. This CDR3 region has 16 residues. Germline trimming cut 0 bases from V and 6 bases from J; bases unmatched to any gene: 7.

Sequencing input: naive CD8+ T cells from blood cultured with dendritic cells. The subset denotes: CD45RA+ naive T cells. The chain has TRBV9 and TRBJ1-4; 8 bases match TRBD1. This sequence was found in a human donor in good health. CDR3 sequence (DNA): TGTGCCAGCAGCGTAGCGAAGGACAGGGAATATGAAAAACTGTTTTTT. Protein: CASSVAKDREYEKLFF.